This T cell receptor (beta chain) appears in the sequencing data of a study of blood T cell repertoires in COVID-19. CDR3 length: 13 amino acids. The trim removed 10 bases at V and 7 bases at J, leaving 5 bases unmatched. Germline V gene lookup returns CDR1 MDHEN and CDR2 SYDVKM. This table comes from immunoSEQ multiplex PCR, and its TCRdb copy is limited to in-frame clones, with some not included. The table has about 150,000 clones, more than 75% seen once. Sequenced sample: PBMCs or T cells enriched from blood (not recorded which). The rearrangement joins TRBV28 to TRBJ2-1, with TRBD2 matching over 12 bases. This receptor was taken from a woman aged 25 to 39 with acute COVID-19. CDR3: CATRGLAGNEQFF. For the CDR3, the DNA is TGTGCCACCAGGGGACTAGCGGGTAATGAGCAGTTCTTC.